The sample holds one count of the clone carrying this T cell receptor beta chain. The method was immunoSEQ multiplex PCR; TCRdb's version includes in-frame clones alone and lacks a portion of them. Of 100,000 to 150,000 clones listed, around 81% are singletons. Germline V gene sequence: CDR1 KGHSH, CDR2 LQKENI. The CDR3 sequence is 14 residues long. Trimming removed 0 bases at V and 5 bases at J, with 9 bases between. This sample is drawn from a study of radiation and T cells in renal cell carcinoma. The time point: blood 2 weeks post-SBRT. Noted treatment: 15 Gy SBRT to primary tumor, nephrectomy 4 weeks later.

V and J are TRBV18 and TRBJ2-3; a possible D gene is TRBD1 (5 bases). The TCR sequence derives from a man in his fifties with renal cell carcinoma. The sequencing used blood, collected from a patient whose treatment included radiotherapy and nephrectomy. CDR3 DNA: TGTGCCAGCTCACCACCTGGGGCTATAGATACGCAGTATTTT. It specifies CASSPPGAIDTQYF.